A selection of T cell receptor beta chains follows, all from one sample in a study of shared T cell receptors in the human thymus. Repertoires were generated with immunoSEQ multiplex PCR, while TCRdb's copy carries only in-frame clones and drops some. The sample has approximately 730,000 clones, approximately 85% seen once. A further study also used this sample, focusing on human thymus T cells.

Source material: thymocytes. The receptors here all came from a girl under two years old with a congenital heart defect. Both conserved end residues are part of each CDR3. A D gene is named only where the DNA matches it firmly. Some rows have no size entry. The others give once, few or many, or a class for an expanded clone.

V: TRBV19
size: few
J: TRBJ2-3
D: -
CDR3: CASTPDTHTDTQYF
DNA: TGTGCCAGCACCCCGGACACCCACACAGATACGCAGTATTTT

V: TRBV30
size: -
J: TRBJ1-5
D: -
CDR3: CAWSGARGFSYSNQPQHF
DNA: TGTGCCTGGAGTGGGGCTAGAGGGTTCTCCTATAGCAATCAGCCCCAGCATTTT

V: TRBV5-1
size: -
J: TRBJ1-1
D: TRBD1
CDR3: CASSVGDRGGTEAFF
DNA: TGCGCCAGCAGCGTAGGGGACAGGGGGGGAACTGAAGCTTTCTTT

V: TRBV27
size: -
J: TRBJ2-3
D: -
CDR3: CASSLTGTDTQYF
DNA: TGTGCCAGCAGCCTCACAGGGACAGATACGCAGTATTTT

V: TRBV18
size: -
J: TRBJ1-1
D: TRBD1
CDR3: CASSIRTGGDRNTEAFF
DNA: TGTGCCAGCTCCATTCGGACAGGGGGAGATCGGAACACTGAAGCTTTCTTT

V: TRBV28
size: -
J: TRBJ1-1
D: TRBD1
CDR3: CASRPGDSRMNTEAFF
DNA: TGTGCCAGCAGACCTGGGGACAGCAGAATGAACACTGAAGCTTTCTTT

V: TRBV4-2
size: once
J: TRBJ2-7
D: TRBD2
CDR3: CASSQDSPCGSGGDYEQYF
DNA: TGTGCCAGCAGCCAAGATTCCCCCTGTGGTAGCGGGGGGGATTACGAGCAGTACTTC

V: TRBV10-1
size: -
J: TRBJ1-3
D: -
CDR3: CASSESYYRYYSGNTIYF
DNA: TGCGCCAGCAGTGAGAGCTATTACAGGTACTACTCTGGAAACACCATATATTTT

V: TRBV5-6
size: -
J: TRBJ2-7
D: TRBD1
CDR3: CASTLLVQGASEQYF
DNA: TGTGCCAGCACCCTCTTGGTCCAGGGGGCAAGCGAGCAGTACTTC

V: TRBV15
size: -
J: TRBJ1-1
D: -
CDR3: CATSGQPYSNTEAFF
DNA: TGTGCCACCTCTGGACAGCCGTACTCGAACACTGAAGCTTTCTTT

V: TRBV2
size: -
J: TRBJ2-5
D: -
CDR3: CATLAQETQYF
DNA: TGTGCCACACTAGCACAAGAGACCCAGTACTTC

V: TRBV5-5
size: -
J: TRBJ1-5
D: TRBD1
CDR3: CASSLARGNLNQPQHF
DNA: TGTGCCAGCAGCTTGGCCAGGGGGAACCTGAATCAGCCCCAGCATTTT

V: TRBV7-9
size: -
J: TRBJ1-2
D: -
CDR3: CASSLGPGEYGSGYTF
DNA: TGTGCCAGCAGCTTAGGGCCAGGGGAGTACGGCTCTGGCTACACCTTC

V: TRBV25-1
size: -
J: TRBJ2-3
D: TRBD1
CDR3: CASSDRERDDTQYF
DNA: TGTGCCAGCTCCGACAGGGAAAGGGACGATACGCAGTATTTT